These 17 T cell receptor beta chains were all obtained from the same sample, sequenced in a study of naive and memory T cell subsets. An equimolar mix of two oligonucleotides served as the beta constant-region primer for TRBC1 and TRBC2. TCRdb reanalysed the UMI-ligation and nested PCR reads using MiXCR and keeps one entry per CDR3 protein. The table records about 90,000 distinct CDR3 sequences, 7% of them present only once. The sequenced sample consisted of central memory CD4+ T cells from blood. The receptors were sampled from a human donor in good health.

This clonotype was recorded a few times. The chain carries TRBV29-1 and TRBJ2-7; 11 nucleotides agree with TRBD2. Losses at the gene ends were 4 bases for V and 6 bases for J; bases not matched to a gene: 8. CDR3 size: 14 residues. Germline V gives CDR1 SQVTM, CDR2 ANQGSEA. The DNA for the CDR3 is TGCAGCGTTGTACTAGCGGGAGTTGGGGCCGAGCAGTACTTC. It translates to CSVVLAGVGAEQYF.

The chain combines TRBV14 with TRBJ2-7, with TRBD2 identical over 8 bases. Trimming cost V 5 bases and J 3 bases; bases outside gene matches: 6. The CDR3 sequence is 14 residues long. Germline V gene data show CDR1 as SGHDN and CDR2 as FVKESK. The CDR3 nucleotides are TGTGCCAGCAGCGATCTAGCGGGCCACTACGAGCAGTACTTC. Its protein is CASSDLAGHYEQYF.

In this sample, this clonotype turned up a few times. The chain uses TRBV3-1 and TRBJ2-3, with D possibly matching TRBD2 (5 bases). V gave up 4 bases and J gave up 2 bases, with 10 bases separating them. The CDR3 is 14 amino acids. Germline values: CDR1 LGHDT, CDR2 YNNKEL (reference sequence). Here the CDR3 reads CASSRAGVTDTQYF. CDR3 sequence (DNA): TGTGCCAGCAGCCGAGCCGGGGTCACAGATACGCAGTATTTT.

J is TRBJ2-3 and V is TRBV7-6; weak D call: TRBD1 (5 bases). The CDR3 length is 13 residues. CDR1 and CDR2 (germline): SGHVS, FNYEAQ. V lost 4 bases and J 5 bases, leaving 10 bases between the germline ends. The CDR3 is CASSYGAGDTQYF. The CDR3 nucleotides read TGTGCCAGCAGCTATGGGGCAGGAGATACGCAGTATTTT.

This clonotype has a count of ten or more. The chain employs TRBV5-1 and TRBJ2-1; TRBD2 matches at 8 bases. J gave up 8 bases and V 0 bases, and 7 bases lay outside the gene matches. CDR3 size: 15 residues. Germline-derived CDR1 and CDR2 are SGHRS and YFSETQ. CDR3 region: CASSLGGTSNYEQFF. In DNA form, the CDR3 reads TGCGCCAGCAGCTTGGGTGGGACTAGTAATTATGAGCAGTTCTTC.

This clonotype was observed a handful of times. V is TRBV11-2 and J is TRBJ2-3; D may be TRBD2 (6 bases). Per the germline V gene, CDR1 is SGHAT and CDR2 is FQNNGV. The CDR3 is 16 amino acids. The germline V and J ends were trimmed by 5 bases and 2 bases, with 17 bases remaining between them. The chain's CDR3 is CASSGSSGLVTDTQYF. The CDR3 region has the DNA TGTGCCAGCAGCGGGTCTTCGGGACTTGTCACAGATACGCAGTATTTT.

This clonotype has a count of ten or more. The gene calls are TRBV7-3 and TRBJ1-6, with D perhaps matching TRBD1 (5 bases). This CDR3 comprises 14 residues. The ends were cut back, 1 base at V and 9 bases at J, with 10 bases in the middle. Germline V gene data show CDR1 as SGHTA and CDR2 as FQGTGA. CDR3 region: CASSLKLGTSPLHF. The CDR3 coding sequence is TGTGCCAGCAGCTTAAAGCTCGGGACTTCACCCCTCCACTTT.

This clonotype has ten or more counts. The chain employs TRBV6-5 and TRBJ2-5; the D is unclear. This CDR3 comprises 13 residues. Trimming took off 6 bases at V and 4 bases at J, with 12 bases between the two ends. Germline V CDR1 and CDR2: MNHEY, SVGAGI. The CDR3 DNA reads TGTGCCAGCAGCCTCGGGTTGGGAGAGACCCAGTACTTC. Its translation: CASSLGLGETQYF.

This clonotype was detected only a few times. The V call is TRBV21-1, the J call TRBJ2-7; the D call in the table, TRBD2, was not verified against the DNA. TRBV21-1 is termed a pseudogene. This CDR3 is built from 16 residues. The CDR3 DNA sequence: TGTGCCAGCAGCAACTGGGGACTAGCGGGAGAGGACGAGCAGTACTTC. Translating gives CASSNWGLAGEDEQYF.

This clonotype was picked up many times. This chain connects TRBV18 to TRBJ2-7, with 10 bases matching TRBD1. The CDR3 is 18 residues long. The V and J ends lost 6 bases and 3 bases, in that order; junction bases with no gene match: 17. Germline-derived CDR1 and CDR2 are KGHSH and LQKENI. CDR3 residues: CASSHLAHGRDRGYEQYF. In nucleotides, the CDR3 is TGTGCCAGCTCCCACCTGGCTCATGGCCGGGACAGGGGCTACGAGCAGTACTTC.

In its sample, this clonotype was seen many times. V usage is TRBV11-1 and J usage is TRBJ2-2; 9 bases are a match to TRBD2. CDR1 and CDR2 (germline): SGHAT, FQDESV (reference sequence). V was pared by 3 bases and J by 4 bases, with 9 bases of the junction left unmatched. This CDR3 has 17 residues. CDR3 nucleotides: TGTGCCAGCAGCTTGAGGTCGGGCGGGAGGGCCACCGGGGAGCTGTTTTTT. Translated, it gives CASSLRSGGRATGELFF.

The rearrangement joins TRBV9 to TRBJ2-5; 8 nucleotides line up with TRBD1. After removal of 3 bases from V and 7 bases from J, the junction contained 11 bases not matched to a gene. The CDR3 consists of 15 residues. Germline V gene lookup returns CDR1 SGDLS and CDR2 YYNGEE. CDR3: CASSAGQGERGTQYF. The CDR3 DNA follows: TGTGCCAGCAGCGCAGGACAGGGCGAGAGAGGGACCCAGTACTTC.

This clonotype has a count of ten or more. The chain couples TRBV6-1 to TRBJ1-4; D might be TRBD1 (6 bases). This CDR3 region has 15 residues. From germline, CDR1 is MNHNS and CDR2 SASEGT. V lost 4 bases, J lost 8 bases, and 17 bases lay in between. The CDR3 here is CASSVYRAGDEKLFF. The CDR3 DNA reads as TGTGCCAGCAGTGTCTACAGGGCAGGGGACGAAAAACTGTTTTTT.

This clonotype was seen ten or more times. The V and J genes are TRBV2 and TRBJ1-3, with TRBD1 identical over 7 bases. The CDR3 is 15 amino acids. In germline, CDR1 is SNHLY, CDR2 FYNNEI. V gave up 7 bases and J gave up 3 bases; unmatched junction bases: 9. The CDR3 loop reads CASTQEGALGNTIYF. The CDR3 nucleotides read TGTGCCAGCACTCAAGAGGGGGCGCTTGGAAACACCATATATTTT.

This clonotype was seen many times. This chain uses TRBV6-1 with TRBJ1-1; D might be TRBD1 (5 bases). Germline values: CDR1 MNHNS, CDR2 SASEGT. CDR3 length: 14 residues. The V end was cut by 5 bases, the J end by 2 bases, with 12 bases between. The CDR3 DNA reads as TGTGCCAGCAGTCGCCGGACAACCAACACTGAAGCTTTCTTT. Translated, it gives CASSRRTTNTEAFF.

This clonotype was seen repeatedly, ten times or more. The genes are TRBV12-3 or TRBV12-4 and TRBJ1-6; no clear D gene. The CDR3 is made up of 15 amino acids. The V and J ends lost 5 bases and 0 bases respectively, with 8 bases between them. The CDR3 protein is CASSQQSSYNSPLHF. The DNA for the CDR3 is TGTGCCAGCAGTCAACAGAGCTCCTATAATTCACCCCTCCACTTT.

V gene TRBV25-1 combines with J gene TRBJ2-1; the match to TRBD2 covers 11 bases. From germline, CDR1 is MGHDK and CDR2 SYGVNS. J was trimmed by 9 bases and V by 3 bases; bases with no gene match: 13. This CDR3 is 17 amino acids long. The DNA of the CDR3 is TGTGCCAGCAGTGACCAGACACTAGCGGGAGTGAGCGGTGAGCAGTTCTTC. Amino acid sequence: CASSDQTLAGVSGEQFF.